This TCR beta chain originates from a study of blood T cell repertoires in COVID-19. Study-level information: COVID-19 samples from acute and convalescent phases originated in the United States, Italy and Spain. PBMCs, B-cell-depleted T cells, or T cells were the source of the cDNA or gDNA that made up the material.

The CDR3 covers 13 residues. CDR1 and CDR2 (germline): SGHDN, FVKESK. V lost 3 bases to trimming and J lost 11 bases, with 11 bases between them. Methods used by the authors: Researchers report that nucleated cell counts were estimated from reference gene primer amplification. Some clones are missing from TCRdb's copy, which holds only in-frame ones; the method was immunoSEQ multiplex PCR. The D gene and trimming were derived from the DNA, and the V and J assignments and clone size from that table. The sample holds 250,000 or so clones, less than 90% seen once. This rearrangement joins TRBV14 to TRBJ1-6; tentative D call: TRBD1 (5 bases). The TCR originated in a woman between 35 and 50 years old who had recovered from COVID-19. Material for sequencing was peripheral blood. The CDR3 DNA reads as TGTGCCAGCAGCCAGTCAGGGTCGACACCCCTCCACTTT. Translated, it gives CASSQSGSTPLHF. The variable domain in full, with the rest retrieved from reference TRBV14 and TRBJ1-6, is EAGVTQFPSHSVIEKGQTVTLRCDPISGHDNLYWYRRVMGKEIKFLLHFVKESKQDESGMPNNRFLAERTGGTYSTLKVQPAELEDSGVYFCASSQSGSTPLHFGNGTRLTVT.